The T cell receptor beta chain under discussion was sequenced for a study of T cells in Graves' hyperthyroidism and ophthalmopathy (dated 2019 in TCRdb). Context from the whole study: Peripheral blood was sampled at the time of initial diagnosis, prior to any treatment. A discovery cohort of roughly 96 patients, about 43 with Graves' ophthalmopathy and over 55 with stable Graves' hyperthyroidism, was used to find distinguishing TCR V-J signatures. Prospective prediction of ophthalmopathy was tested in an independent validation cohort of under 20 hyperthyroidism patients and roughly 16 patients who later progressed to ophthalmopathy. The 85 to 100 discovery patients were randomly split 7:3 into training and test sets. The study also compared thyroid tissue and blood T-cell repertoires from more than 5 Graves' hyperthyroidism patients. Once sampling was done, hyperthyroidism patients were given methimazole at a starting dose of 30 mg daily, whereas ophthalmopathy patients were given high-dose intravenous methylprednisolone. According to the paper, TCR Vbeta CDR3 sequencing was carried out on 120 to 150 peripheral blood samples, which came from around 43 ophthalmopathy, 80 or so hyperthyroidism and around 17 progressor patients.

Here is what the overall study found, with its caveats: Sample size was not statistically predetermined, and investigators were not blinded to group allocation. A 13 V-J signature model separated ophthalmopathy from stable hyperthyroidism, with approximately 86% sensitivity and about 81% specificity in cross-validation and 80%/75% in testing. Most expanded thyroid clonotypes (frequency above 0.001) were also detected in blood, suggesting blood repertoires may reflect thyroid immune responses. During validation, the model predicted progression to ophthalmopathy a median of approximately 7 months ahead of onset, with 70.59% sensitivity and almost 75% specificity.

The TCR beta CDR3 regions were amplified from RNA transcripts. A first-round RT-PCR of the TCR CDR3 used the HTBI primer set with the Qiagen OneStep RT-PCR kit. The libraries were constructed in a second round of multiplex PCR and then size-selected and purified. Sequencing of the libraries was done on an Illumina HiSeq2000 using paired-end 100 bp reads. Turning to the authors' computational methods: SOAPnuke was used to process the raw data, throwing out any read that contained adapters or uncalled bases, had a mean Phred below 15, or lacked an exact constant-primer or identifier match. High-quality paired reads were merged with COPE v1.2.5, and unique nucleotide sequences were defined as clonotypes. MiTCR v1.1 was used to align the clonotypes against IMGT TRBV, TRBD and TRBJ reference segments. Only V-J combinations with frequency above 0.0001, covering about 99% of repertoires, were analysed. The TCS score was defined as the ratio of F50 (clonal expansion) to E x V (chaos), calculated using BLOSUM62-based TCRdist between CDR3 peptides within each V-J. Welch's t-statistics and random forest reduced around 520 V-J features to 13, which were used in a naive Bayes classifier (R e1071). The public reads were quality trimmed at Q25 with fastp and then assembled into clones with MiXCR by TCRdb, keeping productive beta chains. Each entry merges the rows of one CDR3 protein and shows their most common DNA and genes. The V and J calls here are based on TCRdb, not the publication. The sample table records about 420,000 distinct CDR3 sequences; roughly an eighth of these occur just once. The top ten clones comprise about 4.9% of the sample.

This clonotype was counted only a few times. Its specific antigen is unknown. There are no base qualities to consult, and no much larger clone falls within one base. A patient counted as having stable Graves' hyperthyroidism if no progression to ophthalmopathy occurred over 18 months of follow-up. Hyperthyroidism patients were newly diagnosed, with disease duration under 2 months, and aged 18 to 65 years. The study excluded patients with uncontrolled infections, other autoimmune diseases, pregnancy or lactation. Diagnoses relied on clinical symptoms, serum thyroxine and TRAb, thyroid ultrasound and orbital computed tomography. PBMCs were isolated from more than 9 ml of fresh peripheral blood by Ficoll-Paque density gradient centrifugation. Total RNA was extracted using Trizol reagent, and RNA quality was assessed on an Agilent 2100 Bioanalyzer. Measured from the cysteine to the phenylalanine, the CDR3 is 12 residues long. The sequence is cut down to CDR3 DNA, 36 bases in frame from base 1. The V end loses 3 bases and the J end loses 2 bases, and a stretch of 4 bases separates them. The germline V gene (reference sequence) specifies DFQATT as CDR1 and SNEGSKA as CDR2.

In this chain, TRBV20-1 is recombined with TRBJ1-4; the D segment cannot be called with confidence. Sequences were obtained from blood. The TCR sequence derives from a woman in her late teens or twenties with Graves' hyperthyroidism. The DNA is as follows: TGCAGTGCTAGGGACACTAATGAAAAACTGTTTTTT. It translates as CSARDTNEKLFF.